These 27 T cell receptor beta chains came from one sample sequenced in a study of OX40 agonist ivuxolimab in advanced cancers. The library was produced with the immunoSEQ multiplex PCR assay. TCRdb re-hosts the immuneACCESS table, in-frame sequences only. Its copies lack some clones; in the studies checked, an unresolved V gene accounts for under half of them, and the cause for the rest is not known. Present in this sample are around 30,000 clones, approximately 78% of which were seen just once. The biggest ten clones account for roughly 2.5% of the sample. The sample here was CD4+ or CD8+ T cells sorted from blood, taken in a trial of the OX40 agonist ivuxolimab. The receptors come from an adult with an advanced solid tumor such as melanoma, head and neck, liver or kidney cancer.

The chain uses TRBV30 and TRBJ1-6; D is unclear. The CDR3 is 14 amino acids. Germline lookup yields CDR1 GTSNPN and CDR2 SVGIG (reference sequence). V dropped 0 bases and J dropped 9 bases, with 12 bases sitting between them. The CDR3 protein is CAWSVRQDSSPLHF. CDR3 sequence (DNA): TGTGCCTGGAGTGTTAGGCAGGACTCTTCACCCCTCCACTTT. The full variable domain, with the rest looked up from reference TRBV30 and TRBJ1-6, is SQTIHQWPATLVQPVGSPLSLECTVEGTSNPNLYWYRQAAGRGLQLLFYSVGIGQISSEVPQNLSASRPQDRQFILSSKKLLLSDSGFYLCAWSVRQDSSPLHFGNGTRLTVT.

J is TRBJ1-2 and V is TRBV7-2; perhaps TRBD1 as D (5 bases). Trimming cost V 6 bases and J 6 bases, with 14 bases left between them. The germline V gene has CDR1 SGHTA and CDR2 FQGNSA. The CDR3 totals 13 residues. The DNA for the CDR3 is TGTGCCAGCAGTATTCGGCCGGGGGATGGCTACACCTTC. Amino acid sequence: CASSIRPGDGYTF.

As concerns this clone: Mismatch with germline at one junction end may stem from a read error. The J gene is TRBJ1-2, the V gene TRBV5-1; D gene uncertain. Germline V gives CDR1 SGHRS, CDR2 YFSETQ. The CDR3 is made up of 14 amino acids. CDR3 DNA: TGTGCCAGCAGCTTGGCGACCGCTAACTATGGCTACACCTTC. Translated, it gives CASSLATANYGYTF.

V gene TRBV25-1 combines with J gene TRBJ1-2, with D hard to call. CDR1 and CDR2 from the germline V gene are MGHDK and SYGVNS. Trimming shortened V by 2 bases and J by 5 bases, and 9 bases separated the two germline ends. This CDR3 comprises 13 residues. CDR3 DNA sequence: TGTGCCAGCAGTGAACCCTACACGTATGGCTACACCTTC. Protein sequence: CASSEPYTYGYTF.

The V and J genes are TRBV9 and TRBJ2-1; 7 positions match TRBD1. Germline V CDR1 and CDR2: SGDLS, YYNGEE. CDR3 length equals 15 residues. Trimming took 0 bases from V and 4 from J; bases not matched to a gene: 4. The CDR3 protein is CASSVEGRGYNEQFF. CDR3 DNA sequence: TGTGCCAGCAGCGTAGAGGGCAGGGGGTACAATGAGCAGTTCTTC.

The genes are TRBV7-2 and TRBJ1-1; no clear D. The length of the CDR3 is 14 residues. Trimming took off 4 bases at V and 4 bases at J, with 13 bases between the two ends. Germline V lookup: CDR1 SGHTA, CDR2 FQGNSA. In DNA, the CDR3 is TGTGCCAGCAGCTATTGGGGTGTGGGCACTGAAGCTTTCTTT. It specifies CASSYWGVGTEAFF.

The CDR3 nucleotides read TGTGCCAGCAGTTACTCCGGGAAACCGAGGTCACCCCTCCACTTT. Its translation is CASSYSGKPRSPLHF. The chain couples TRBV6-5 to TRBJ1-6; no definite D call. The CDR3 runs to 15 residues. The germline V gene encodes CDR1 MNHEY and CDR2 SVGAGI. V lost 0 bases, J lost 10 bases, and 13 bases lay in between.

The rearrangement joins TRBV18 to TRBJ1-1, with 7 bases that match TRBD1. J was trimmed by 4 bases and V by 1 base; bases with no gene match: 3. The CDR3 has 14 amino acids. Germline CDR1 is KGHSH and CDR2 is LQKENI. The CDR3: CASSPRPGGTEAFF. In nucleotides, the CDR3 is TGTGCCAGCTCACCACGTCCAGGGGGCACTGAAGCTTTCTTT.

This clone was seen only a few times. The chain recombines TRBV9 with TRBJ1-2, with a weak D call TRBD1 (6 bases). From germline, CDR1 is SGDLS and CDR2 YYNGEE. The CDR3 is 12 amino acids. Trimming removed 5 bases at V and 8 bases at J, with 13 bases between. CDR3: CASSRQETGYTF. The CDR3 bases are TGTGCCAGCAGTCGACAGGAGACGGGCTACACCTTC.

The J gene is TRBJ1-2, the V gene TRBV9; 12 positions agree with TRBD1. The CDR3 is 19 amino acids. V was pared by 3 bases and J by 4 bases, with 16 bases of the junction left unmatched. CDR1 is SGDLS and CDR2 is YYNGEE in the germline V gene. This CDR3 is CASSAYKGQGAVVAYGYTF. Written as DNA, the CDR3 is TGTGCCAGCAGCGCTTACAAGGGACAGGGGGCGGTAGTTGCCTATGGCTACACCTTC.

V and J are TRBV7-3 and TRBJ2-3, with TRBD1 identical over 7 bases. In germline, CDR1 is SGHTA, CDR2 FQGTGA. The CDR3 is made up of 15 amino acids. Losses at the gene ends were 5 bases for V and 2 bases for J; bases not matched to a gene: 7. The CDR3 protein is CASSVRQGPTDTQYF. CDR3 nucleotides: TGTGCCAGCAGCGTAAGACAGGGTCCCACAGATACGCAGTATTTT.

The gene calls are TRBV28 and TRBJ1-6, with D maybe TRBD1 (6 bases). Germline loops: CDR1 MDHEN, CDR2 SYDVKM. This CDR3 comprises 16 residues. V was pared by 6 bases and J by 5 bases, with 17 bases between. In DNA form, the CDR3 reads TGTGCCAGCAGCCCCTTCGGGGGCAGGAATAATTCACCCCTCCACTTT. It codes for CASSPFGGRNNSPLHF.

This sequence joins TRBV19 and TRBJ2-3; 7 bases line up with TRBD2. The junction had 11 bases not matched to a gene; V was cut back by 6 bases and J by 8 bases. The CDR3 consists of 14 residues. Germline CDR1 LNHDA, CDR2 SQIVND (reference sequence). The CDR3 nucleotides are TGTGCCAGTAGGGGGCTAGCGGATCATGGTACGCAGTATTTT. This codes for CASRGLADHGTQYF.

The chain employs TRBV6-5 and TRBJ1-1; 8 bases agree with TRBD1. Trimming at V came to 5 bases and at J to 1 base, leaving 6 bases not matched to a gene. From germline, CDR1 is MNHEY and CDR2 SVGAGI. CDR3 length equals 15 residues. The CDR3 spells CASSPQGQENTEAFF. DNA for the CDR3: TGTGCCAGCAGTCCCCAGGGACAGGAGAACACTGAAGCTTTCTTT.

V gene TRBV6-5 combines with J gene TRBJ2-7; maybe TRBD1 (6 bases). Trimming shortened V by 6 bases and J by 4 bases, and 13 bases separated the two germline ends. Germline loops: CDR1 MNHEY, CDR2 SVGAGI. The CDR3 totals 13 residues. The CDR3 protein is CASRPTGEYEQYF. CDR3 nucleotides: TGTGCCAGCAGGCCGACAGGCGAGTACGAGCAGTACTTC.

This chain joins TRBV7-3 and TRBJ2-1; 8 bases match TRBD2. The junction had 13 bases not matched to a gene; V was cut back by 5 bases and J by 4 bases. This CDR3 contains 17 residues. Germline-derived CDR1 and CDR2 are SGHTA and FQGTGA. The DNA of the CDR3 is TGTGCCAGCAGCCCCCTGTACCAGCGGGAGAGTTACAATGAGCAGTTCTTC. This translates into CASSPLYQRESYNEQFF.

This chain connects TRBV6-5 to TRBJ1-1; D call uncertain. Germline-derived CDR1 and CDR2 are MNHEY and SVGAGI. The CDR3 has 15 residues. V was trimmed by 6 bases and J by 4 bases, leaving 18 bases between them. CDR3 in amino acids: CASRGMWQEGTEAFF. CDR3 DNA: TGTGCCAGCAGAGGGATGTGGCAGGAAGGCACTGAAGCTTTCTTT.

This sequence joins TRBV2 and TRBJ2-1, with TRBD2 matching 10 bases. Per germline, CDR1 SNHLY and CDR2 FYNNEI. J gave up 4 bases and V 1 base, and 4 bases lay outside the gene matches. The CDR3 sequence is 16 residues long. The CDR3 DNA reads TGTGCCAGCAGTGAAGGGAGCGGGGGGGCGTACAATGAGCAGTTCTTC. Residues: CASSEGSGGAYNEQFF.

V is TRBV6-4 and J is TRBJ2-2; 9 nucleotides agree with TRBD1. The CDR3 runs to 14 residues. V shed 5 bases and J 5 bases; nucleotides not matched to a gene: 3. Germline assignment: CDR1 MRHNA and CDR2 SNTAGT. DNA for the CDR3: TGTGCCAGCAGTCGGGACAGGGAGACCGGGGAGCTGTTTTTT. Its protein product is CASSRDRETGELFF.

The V and J genes are TRBV11-2 and TRBJ2-2, with D hard to call. V shed 1 base and J shed 8 bases, with 5 bases lying between them. The CDR3 loop spans 12 amino acids. CDR1 and CDR2 (germline): SGHAT, FQNNGV. The CDR3 sequence is CASSLVEGELFF. CDR3 nucleotides: TGTGCCAGCAGCTTAGTGGAGGGGGAGCTGTTTTTT.

This chain links TRBV10-2 with TRBJ1-2, with D uncertain. The V end was cut by 0 bases, the J end by 4 bases, with 9 bases between. The CDR3 length is 14 residues. The germline gives CDR1 WSHSY, CDR2 SAAADI. CDR3 amino acids: CASSESWFGYGYTF. Here the CDR3 DNA reads TGCGCCAGCAGTGAGTCGTGGTTTGGCTATGGCTACACCTTC.

This clone was seen just once. J is TRBJ2-3 and V is TRBV27; a weak D match, TRBD1 (5 bases). V dropped 3 bases and J dropped 4 bases, with 11 bases sitting between them. Germline values: CDR1 MNHEY, CDR2 SMNVEV (reference sequence). The CDR3 totals 14 residues. CDR3 nucleotide sequence: TGTGCCAGCAGTTTGCGGACATTAGCAGATACGCAGTATTTT. This translates into CASSLRTLADTQYF.

This clone has just one count. This sequence joins TRBV10-3 and TRBJ1-4; tentative D call: TRBD1 (5 bases). The CDR3 extends over 15 amino acids. Germline V gene data show CDR1 as ENHRY and CDR2 as SYGVKD. The germline V and J ends were trimmed by 0 bases and 7 bases, with 12 bases remaining between them. CDR3: CAISESLGGTEKLFF. The CDR3 region has the DNA TGTGCCATCAGTGAGTCGTTGGGGGGGACTGAAAAACTGTTTTTT.

The gene calls are TRBV2 and TRBJ2-5; D possibly matches TRBD1 or TRBD2 (6 bases each). Germline assignment: CDR1 SNHLY and CDR2 FYNNEI. Trimming removed 8 bases at V and 5 bases at J, with 18 bases between. The CDR3 contains 14 residues. The CDR3 sequence: CASSGGQVVETQYF. As DNA, the CDR3 is TGTGCCAGCTCTGGGGGGCAGGTTGTTGAGACCCAGTACTTC. Full variable domain (missing parts from reference TRBV2 and TRBJ2-5): EPEVTQTPSHQVTQMGQEVILRCVPISNHLYFYWYRQILGQKVEFLVSFYNNEISEKSEIFDDQFSVERPDGSNFTLKIRSTKLEDSAMYFCASSGGQVVETQYFGPGTRLLVL.

The chain couples TRBV5-1 to TRBJ2-7; weak D call: TRBD2 (6 bases). This CDR3 region has 14 residues. Trimming took 4 bases from V and 3 from J, leaving 14 bases between them. Germline CDR1 and CDR2: SGHRS and YFSETQ. The CDR3: CASSTGELSYEQYF. The CDR3 DNA sequence: TGCGCCAGCAGCACGGGGGAGCTTAGCTACGAGCAGTACTTC.

J is TRBJ2-5 and V is TRBV29-1; D is perhaps TRBD1 (6 bases). Trimming removed 3 bases at V and 4 bases at J, with 12 bases between. The CDR3 length is 13 residues. Germline V gene sequence: CDR1 SQVTM, CDR2 ANQGSEA. CDR3 sequence (DNA): TGCAGCGTTGACCAGGGGTTACGAGAGACCCAGTACTTC. This gives the protein CSVDQGLRETQYF.

V gene TRBV5-8 combines with J gene TRBJ2-5; 12 positions agree with TRBD2. The CDR3 has 17 residues. Germline CDR1 reads SGHTS; CDR2 reads YDEGEE. V lost 6 bases to trimming and J lost 5 bases; unmatched junction nucleotides: 14. In DNA form, the CDR3 reads TGTGCCAGCACCCCCTGGTCTAGCGGGGGGGCTAGGGAGACCCAGTACTTC. It yields the protein CASTPWSSGGARETQYF. The full variable domain, its missing parts supplied by reference TRBV5-8 and TRBJ2-5, is EAGVTQSPTHLIKTRGQQATLRCSPISGHTSVYWYQQALGLGLQFLLWYDEGEERNRGNFPPRFSGRQFPNYSSELNVNALELEDSALYLCASTPWSSGGARETQYFGPGTRLLVL.